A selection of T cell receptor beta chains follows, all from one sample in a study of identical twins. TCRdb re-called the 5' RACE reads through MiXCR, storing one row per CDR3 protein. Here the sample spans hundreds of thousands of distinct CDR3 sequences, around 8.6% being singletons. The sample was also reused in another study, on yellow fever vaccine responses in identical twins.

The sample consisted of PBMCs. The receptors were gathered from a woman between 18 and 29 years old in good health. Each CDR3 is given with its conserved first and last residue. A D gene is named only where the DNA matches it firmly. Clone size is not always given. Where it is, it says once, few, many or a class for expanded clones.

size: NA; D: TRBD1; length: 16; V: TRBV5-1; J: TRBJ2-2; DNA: TGCGCCAGCAGCTTGGCGGACAGGGGTTCTACCGGGGAGCTGTTTTTT; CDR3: CASSLADRGSTGELFF
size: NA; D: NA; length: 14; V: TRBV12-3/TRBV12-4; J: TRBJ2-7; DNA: TGTGCCAGCAGTTTAAGGGGCAGGGAGGACGAGCAGTACTTC; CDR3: CASSLRGREDEQYF
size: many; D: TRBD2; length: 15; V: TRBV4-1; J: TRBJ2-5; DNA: TGCGCCAGCAGCCAAGGCCTAGCGGCACAAGAGACCCAGTACTTC; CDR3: CASSQGLAAQETQYF
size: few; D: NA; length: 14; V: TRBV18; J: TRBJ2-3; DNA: TGTGCCAGCTCACAAACCTCTAGCACAGATACGCAGTATTTT; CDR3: CASSQTSSTDTQYF
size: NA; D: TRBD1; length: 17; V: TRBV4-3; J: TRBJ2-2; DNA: TGCGCCAGCAGCCAAGATCGGACAGGGGGCGCAACCGGGGAGCTGTTTTTT; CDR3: CASSQDRTGGATGELFF
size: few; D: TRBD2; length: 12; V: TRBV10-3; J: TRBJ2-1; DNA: TGTGCCATCACCGGGACTAGTGGTGAGCAGTTCTTC; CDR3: CAITGTSGEQFF
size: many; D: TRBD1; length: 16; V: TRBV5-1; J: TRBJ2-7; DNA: TGCGCCAGCAGCACAGGACAGGGCGGGATCTACTACGAGCAGTACTTC; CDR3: CASSTGQGGIYYEQYF
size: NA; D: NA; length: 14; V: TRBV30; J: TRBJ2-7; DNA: TGTGCCTGGAGTGTACTAAGCCGATCCTACGAGCAGTACTTC; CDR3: CAWSVLSRSYEQYF
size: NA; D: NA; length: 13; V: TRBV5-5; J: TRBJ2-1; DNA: TGTGCCATCGGCCCTTGGGGCTACAATGAGCAGTTCTTC; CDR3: CAIGPWGYNEQFF
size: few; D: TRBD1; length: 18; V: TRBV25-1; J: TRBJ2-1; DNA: TGTGCCAGCAGTGAATACGAGGTAGGGACAGGGCAGTACAATGAGCAGTTCTTC; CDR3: CASSEYEVGTGQYNEQFF
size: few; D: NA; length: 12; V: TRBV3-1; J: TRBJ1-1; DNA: TGTGCCAGCATTGGGGTAAACACTGAAGCTTTCTTT; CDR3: CASIGVNTEAFF
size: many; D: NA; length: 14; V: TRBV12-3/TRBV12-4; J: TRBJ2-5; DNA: TGTGCCAGCAGTTTATCAGAGTACCAAGAGACCCAGTACTTC; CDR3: CASSLSEYQETQYF
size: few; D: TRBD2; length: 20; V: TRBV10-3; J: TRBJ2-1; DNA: TGTGCCATCAGTGGTGGAAGTGGGACTAGCGGAACATCTGCTTACAATGAGCAGTTCTTC; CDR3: CAISGGSGTSGTSAYNEQFF
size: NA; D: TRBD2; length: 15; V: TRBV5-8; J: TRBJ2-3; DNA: TGTGCCAGCAGCGTCAGCGGGGGCCCTTGGGATACGCAGTATTTT; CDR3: CASSVSGGPWDTQYF
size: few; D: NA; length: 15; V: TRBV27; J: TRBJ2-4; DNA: TGTGCCAGGAGCCGGGAGCTGGGACAGACAAACATTCAGTACTTC; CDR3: CARSRELGQTNIQYF
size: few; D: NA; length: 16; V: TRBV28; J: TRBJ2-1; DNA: TGTGCCAGCAGTTTTCAGCCACCTAGCTCCTACAATGAGCAGTTCTTC; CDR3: CASSFQPPSSYNEQFF
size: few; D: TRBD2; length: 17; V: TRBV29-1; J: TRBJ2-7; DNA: TGCAGCGCCTCCGGGACTAGCGGGAGGTACCCTCCCTACGAGCAGTACTTC; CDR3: CSASGTSGRYPPYEQYF
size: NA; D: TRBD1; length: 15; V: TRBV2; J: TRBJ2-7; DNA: TGTGCCAGCAGGGGACAGGGGGCGCTTCTTGACGAGCAGTACTTC; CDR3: CASRGQGALLDEQYF
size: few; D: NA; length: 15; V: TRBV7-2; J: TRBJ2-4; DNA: TGTGCCAGCAGCCCTAGCTTCCGGATCCAAAACATTCAGTACTTC; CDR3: CASSPSFRIQNIQYF
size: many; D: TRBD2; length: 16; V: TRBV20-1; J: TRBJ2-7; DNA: TGCAGTGCTAGAGGATCTCTAGCGGGCGTTGTCTACGAGCAGTACTTC; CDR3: CSARGSLAGVVYEQYF
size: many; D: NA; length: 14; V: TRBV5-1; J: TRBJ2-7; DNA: TGCGCCAGCAGCCCCCGTTCTCCCAGCAGTGAGCAGTACTTC; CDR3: CASSPRSPSSEQYF
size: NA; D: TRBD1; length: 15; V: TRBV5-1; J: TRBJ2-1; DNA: TGCGCCAGCCGCCTCGCGGGACAGGGGGCAAATGAGCAGTTCTTC; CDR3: CASRLAGQGANEQFF
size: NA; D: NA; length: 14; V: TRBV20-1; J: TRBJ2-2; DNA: TGCAGTGCTAGAGAACACGGAGCCACCGGGGAGCTGTTTTTT; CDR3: CSAREHGATGELFF
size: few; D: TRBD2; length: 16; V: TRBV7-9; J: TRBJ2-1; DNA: TGTGCCAGCAGCTTAGTCTCAGCGGGAGGGCCGGATGAGCAGTTCTTC; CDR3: CASSLVSAGGPDEQFF
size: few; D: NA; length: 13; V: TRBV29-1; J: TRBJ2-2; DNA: TGCAGCGTCGGGGGGCCTTCTTTCGGGGAGCTGTTTTTT; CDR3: CSVGGPSFGELFF
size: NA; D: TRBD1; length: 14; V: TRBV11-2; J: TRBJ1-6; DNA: TGTGCCAGCAGAGCCGGGACAGGGACGCCACCCCTCCACTTT; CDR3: CASRAGTGTPPLHF
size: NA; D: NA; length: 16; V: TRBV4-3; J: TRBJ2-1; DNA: TGCGCCAGCAGCCAAGACCGTGCGGGTTCCTACAATGAGCAGTTCTTC; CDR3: CASSQDRAGSYNEQFF
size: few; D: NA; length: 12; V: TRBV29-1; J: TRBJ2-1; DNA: TGCAGCGTTGTATTAGGGGTGAATGAGCAGTTCTTC; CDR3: CSVVLGVNEQFF
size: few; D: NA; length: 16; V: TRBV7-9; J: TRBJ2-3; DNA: TGTGCCAGCAGCTTAGGTCGGGCGGTTAACACAGATACGCAGTATTTT; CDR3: CASSLGRAVNTDTQYF
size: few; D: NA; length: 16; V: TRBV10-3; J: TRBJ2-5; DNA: TGTGCCATCAGTGACCAGTTTATGGGGGGGCCAGAGACCCAGTACTTC; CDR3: CAISDQFMGGPETQYF
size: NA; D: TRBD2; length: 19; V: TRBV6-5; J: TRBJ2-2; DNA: TGTGCCAGCAGTTACCCCCTAGCGGGAGGGCCCGGGGACACCGGGGAGCTGTTTTTT; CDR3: CASSYPLAGGPGDTGELFF